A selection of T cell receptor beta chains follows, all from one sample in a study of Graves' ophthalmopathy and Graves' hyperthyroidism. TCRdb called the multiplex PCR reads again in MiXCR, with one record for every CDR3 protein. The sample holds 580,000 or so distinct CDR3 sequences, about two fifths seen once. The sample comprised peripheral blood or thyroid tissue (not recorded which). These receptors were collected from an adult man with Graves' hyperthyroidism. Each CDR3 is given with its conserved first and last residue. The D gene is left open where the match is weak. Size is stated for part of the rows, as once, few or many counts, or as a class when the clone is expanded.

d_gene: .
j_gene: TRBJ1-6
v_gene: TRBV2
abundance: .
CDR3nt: TGTGCCAGCCACCCACGGACCTCACCCCTCCACTTT
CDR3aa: CASHPRTSPLHF

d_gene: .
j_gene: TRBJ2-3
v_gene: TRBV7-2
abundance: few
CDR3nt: TGTGCCAGCAGCTTAAACCCGGGTCCGGATACGCAGTATTTT
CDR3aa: CASSLNPGPDTQYF

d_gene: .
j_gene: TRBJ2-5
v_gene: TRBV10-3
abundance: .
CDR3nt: TGTGCCACCGGACAGAACCAAGAGACCCAGTACTTC
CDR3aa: CATGQNQETQYF

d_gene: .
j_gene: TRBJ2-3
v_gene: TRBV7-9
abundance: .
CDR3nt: TGTGCCAGCAGCCCCCCTACGGAGTATACGCAGTATTTT
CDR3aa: CASSPPTEYTQYF

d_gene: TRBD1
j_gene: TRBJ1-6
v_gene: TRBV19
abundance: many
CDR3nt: TGTGCCAGTAGTAGACAGGGGGCAAACAATAATTCACCCCTCCACTTT
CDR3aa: CASSRQGANNNSPLHF

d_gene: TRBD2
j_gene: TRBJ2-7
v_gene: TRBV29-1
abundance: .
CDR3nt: TGCAGCGTTGAAGAACCTAGCGGTACCTACGAGCAGTACTTC
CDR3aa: CSVEEPSGTYEQYF

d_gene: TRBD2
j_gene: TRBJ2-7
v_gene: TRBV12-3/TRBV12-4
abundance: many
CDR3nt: TGTGCCTCGGGGACTACCTACGAGCAGTACTTC
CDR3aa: CASGTTYEQYF

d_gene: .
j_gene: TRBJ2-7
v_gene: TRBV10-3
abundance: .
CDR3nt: TGTGCCATCAGTGAGGACCGGACGGGAAACTACGAGCAATACTTC
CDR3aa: CAISEDRTGNYEQYF

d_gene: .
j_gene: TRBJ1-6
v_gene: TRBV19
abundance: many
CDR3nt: TGTGCCAGTAGTAGGACGGCCTATAATTCACCCCTCCACTTT
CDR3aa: CASSRTAYNSPLHF

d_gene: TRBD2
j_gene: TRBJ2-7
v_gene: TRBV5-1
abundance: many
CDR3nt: TGCGCCAGCAGCTCGCCCCGGACTAGCGACCCCTACGAGCAGTACTTC
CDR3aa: CASSSPRTSDPYEQYF

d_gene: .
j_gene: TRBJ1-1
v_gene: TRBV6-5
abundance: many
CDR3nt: TGTGCCAGCAGTTACTCGTGGGGGGCTGAAGCTTTCTTT
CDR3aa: CASSYSWGAEAFF

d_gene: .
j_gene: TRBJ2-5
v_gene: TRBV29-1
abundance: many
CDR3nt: TGCAGCGTGGGCGGGTGGCTGGTAGGGGAGACCCAGTACTTC
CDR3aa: CSVGGWLVGETQYF

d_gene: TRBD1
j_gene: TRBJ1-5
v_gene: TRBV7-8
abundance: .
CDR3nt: TGTGCCAGCAGCATCCGGACAGGCTCAAAGAATCAGCCCCAGCATTTT
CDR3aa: CASSIRTGSKNQPQHF

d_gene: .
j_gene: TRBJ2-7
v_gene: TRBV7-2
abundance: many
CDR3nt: TGTGCCAGCAGCTTAGCCCGGACAGACTACGAGCAGTACTTC
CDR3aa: CASSLARTDYEQYF

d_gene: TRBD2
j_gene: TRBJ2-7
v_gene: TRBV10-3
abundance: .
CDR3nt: TGTGCCATCAGAACTATGCGGGGGGCCACCTACGAGCAGTACTTC
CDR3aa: CAIRTMRGATYEQYF

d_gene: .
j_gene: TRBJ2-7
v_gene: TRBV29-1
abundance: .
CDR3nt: TGCAGCGGCGTGTCCCATACCCCTTACGAGCAGTACTTC
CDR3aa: CSGVSHTPYEQYF

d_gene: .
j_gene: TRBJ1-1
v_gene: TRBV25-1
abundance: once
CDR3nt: .
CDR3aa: CASSIYLCSVAPGAKNTEAFF

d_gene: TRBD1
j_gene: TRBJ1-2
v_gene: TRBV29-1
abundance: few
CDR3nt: TGCAGCGCTCTCGGGACAGGGGACAGCGGCTATGGCTACACCTTC
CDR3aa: CSALGTGDSGYGYTF

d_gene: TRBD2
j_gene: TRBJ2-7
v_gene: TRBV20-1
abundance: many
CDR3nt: TGCAGTGCTTCCCTCTGGCGGGAGGGCCCCGAGCAGTACTTC
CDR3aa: CSASLWREGPEQYF

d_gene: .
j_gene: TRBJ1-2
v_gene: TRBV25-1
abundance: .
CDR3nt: TGTGCCAGCGGACCCTACACCTTC
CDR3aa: CASGPYTF

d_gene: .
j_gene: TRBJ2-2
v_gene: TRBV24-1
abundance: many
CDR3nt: TGTGCCACCAGTGTACCCGGACAAGGCACCGGGGAGCTGTTTTTT
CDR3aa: CATSVPGQGTGELFF

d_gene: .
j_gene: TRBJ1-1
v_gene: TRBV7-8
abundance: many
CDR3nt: TGTGCCAGCAGCTCCCCTTCACAGGGCCCCATCACAACTTTCTTT
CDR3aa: CASSSPSQGPITTFF

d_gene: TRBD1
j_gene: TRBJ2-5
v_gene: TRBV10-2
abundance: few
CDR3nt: TGTGCCAGCAGTTTGAGGGGGCTCAGGCAGGAGACCCAGTACTTC
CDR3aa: CASSLRGLRQETQYF

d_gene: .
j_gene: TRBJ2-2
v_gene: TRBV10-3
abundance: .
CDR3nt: TGTGCCAGCGACAGGACCGGGGAGCTGTTTTTT
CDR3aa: CASDRTGELFF

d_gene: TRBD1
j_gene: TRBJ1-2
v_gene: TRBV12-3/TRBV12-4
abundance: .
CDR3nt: TGTGCCAGCAGTGGGACAGGGTTGGGTGGCTACACCTTC
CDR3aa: CASSGTGLGGYTF

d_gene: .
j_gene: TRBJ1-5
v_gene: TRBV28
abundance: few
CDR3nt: TGTGCCAGCAGTTTATTGGGACGGAGTTATAGCAATCAGCCCCAGCATTTT
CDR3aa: CASSLLGRSYSNQPQHF

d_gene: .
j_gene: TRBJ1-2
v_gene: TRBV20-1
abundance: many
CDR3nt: TGCAGTGCTTCAATTACAGGAATTAGGGGCTACACCTTC
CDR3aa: CSASITGIRGYTF

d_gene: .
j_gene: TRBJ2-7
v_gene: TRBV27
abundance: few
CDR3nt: TGTGCCAGCTCACCTTCCATCGGAGCAGGGCAGTACTTC
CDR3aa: CASSPSIGAGQYF

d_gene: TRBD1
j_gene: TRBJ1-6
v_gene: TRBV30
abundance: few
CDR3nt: TGTGCCTGGTCCCGGGACAGGGAATCACCCCTCCACTTT
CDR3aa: CAWSRDRESPLHF

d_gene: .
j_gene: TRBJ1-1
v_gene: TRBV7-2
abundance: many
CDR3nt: TGTGCCAGCAGCTTAGCCCAGGGAAGCACTGAAGCTTTCTTT
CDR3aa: CASSLAQGSTEAFF

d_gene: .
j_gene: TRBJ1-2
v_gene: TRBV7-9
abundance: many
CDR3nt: TGTGCCAGCAGCCCCCGGGGGGGCGACTATGGCTACACCTTC
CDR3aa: CASSPRGGDYGYTF

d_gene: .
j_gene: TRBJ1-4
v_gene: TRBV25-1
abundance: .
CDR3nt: TGTGCCAGCGGGGACGGCGATTTCTTT
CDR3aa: CASGDGDFF

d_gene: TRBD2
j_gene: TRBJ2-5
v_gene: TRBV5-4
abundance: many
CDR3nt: TGTGCCAGCAGTCGTCAGGGAGGGAAAGAGACCCAGTACTTC
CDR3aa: CASSRQGGKETQYF

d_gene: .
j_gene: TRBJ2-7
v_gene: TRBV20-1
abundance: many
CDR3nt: TGCAGTGCTACCCCCGACAGACCCCTGGACGAGCAGTACTTC
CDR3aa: CSATPDRPLDEQYF

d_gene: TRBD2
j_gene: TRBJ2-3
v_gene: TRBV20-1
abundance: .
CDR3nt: TGCAGTGCGGGACGGGGGGACGGATACACAGATACGCAGTATTTT
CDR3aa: CSAGRGDGYTDTQYF

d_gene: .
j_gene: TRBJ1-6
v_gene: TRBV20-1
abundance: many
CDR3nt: TGCAGTGCTAGAAACCGGGACACAGGCACAAATTCACCCCTCCACTTT
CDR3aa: CSARNRDTGTNSPLHF

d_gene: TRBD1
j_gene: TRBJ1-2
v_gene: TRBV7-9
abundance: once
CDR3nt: TGTGCCAGCAGCTTGCGGCCGAAGGACAGGGGGCGGGCCGGCTACACCTTC
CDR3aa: CASSLRPKDRGRAGYTF

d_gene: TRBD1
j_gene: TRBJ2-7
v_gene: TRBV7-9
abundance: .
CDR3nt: TGTGCCAGCAGCTTCCGGGACAGGGGAGGAAACGAGCAGTACTTC
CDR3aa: CASSFRDRGGNEQYF

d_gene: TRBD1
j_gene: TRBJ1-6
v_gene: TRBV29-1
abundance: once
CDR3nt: TGCAGCTTGGTGGGGCAGGGGGCGAAGAATTCACCCCTCCACTTT
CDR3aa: CSLVGQGAKNSPLHF

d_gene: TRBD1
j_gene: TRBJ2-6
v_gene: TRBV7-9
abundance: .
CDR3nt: TGTGCCAGCAGCTCAGGGGGCCAGGGGGCCAACGTCCTGACTTTC
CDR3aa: CASSSGGQGANVLTF

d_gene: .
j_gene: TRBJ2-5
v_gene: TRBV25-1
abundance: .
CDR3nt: TGTGCCAGCAGTGACAGGGCGGCGGAGACCCAGTACTTC
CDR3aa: CASSDRAAETQYF

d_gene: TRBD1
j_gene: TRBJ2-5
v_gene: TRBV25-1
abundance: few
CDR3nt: TGTGCCAGCAGTGACCCCGGACAGGCTCAAGAGACCCAGTACTTC
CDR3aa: CASSDPGQAQETQYF

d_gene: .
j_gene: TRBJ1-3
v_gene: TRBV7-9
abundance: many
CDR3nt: TGTGCCAGCAGCTTAGTGGCAGCCTCTGGAAACACCATATATTTT
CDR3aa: CASSLVAASGNTIYF

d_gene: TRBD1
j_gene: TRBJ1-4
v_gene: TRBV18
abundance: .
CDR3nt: TGTGCCAGCTCGCTCGGACAGGGGGCTGCAACTAATGAAAAACTGTTTTTT
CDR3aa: CASSLGQGAATNEKLFF

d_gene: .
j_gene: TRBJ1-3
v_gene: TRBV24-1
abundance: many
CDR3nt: TGTGCCACCAGTGATTCCACAGCCTCAAGAGGAAACACCATATATTTT
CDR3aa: CATSDSTASRGNTIYF

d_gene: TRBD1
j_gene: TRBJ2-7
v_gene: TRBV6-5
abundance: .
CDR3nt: TGTGCCAGCAGCCCTAGCCTTTGGGGACAGGGGGCTCGGGAGCAGTACTTC
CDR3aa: CASSPSLWGQGAREQYF

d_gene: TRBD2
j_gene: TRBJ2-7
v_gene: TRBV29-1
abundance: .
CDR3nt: TGCAGCGTTGGCGGTGGTAGCGGGATACGCGAGCAGTACTTC
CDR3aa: CSVGGGSGIREQYF

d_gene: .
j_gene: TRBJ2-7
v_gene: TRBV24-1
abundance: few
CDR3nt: TGTGCCACCAGTGACCCGATCCGCTACGAGCAGTACTTC
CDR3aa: CATSDPIRYEQYF

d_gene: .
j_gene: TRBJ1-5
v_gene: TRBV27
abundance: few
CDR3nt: TGTGCCAGCAGTGAAGCGGGGGGGCCTTGGCAGCCCCAGCATTTT
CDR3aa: CASSEAGGPWQPQHF

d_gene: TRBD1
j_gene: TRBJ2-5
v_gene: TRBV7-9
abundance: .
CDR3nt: TGTGCCAGCAGCCGCCGGACAGGGCAGTACTTC
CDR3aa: CASSRRTGQYF

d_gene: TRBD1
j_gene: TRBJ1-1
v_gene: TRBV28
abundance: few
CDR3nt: TGTGCCAGCAGTATAAAACTCAGGGGGTCAGGCACTGAAGCTTTCTTT
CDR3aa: CASSIKLRGSGTEAFF

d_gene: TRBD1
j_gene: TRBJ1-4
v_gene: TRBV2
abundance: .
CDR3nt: TGTGCCAGCAGGAGGGACAGGGGAGGAGAAAAACTGTTTTTT
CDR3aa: CASRRDRGGEKLFF

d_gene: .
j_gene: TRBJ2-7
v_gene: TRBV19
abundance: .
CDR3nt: TGTGCCACAGGGAACTACGAGCAGTACTTC
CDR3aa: CATGNYEQYF

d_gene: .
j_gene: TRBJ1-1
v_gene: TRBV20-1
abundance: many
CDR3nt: TGCAGTGTCAGAACACCCCAGCTGAACACTGAAGCTTTCTTT
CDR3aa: CSVRTPQLNTEAFF

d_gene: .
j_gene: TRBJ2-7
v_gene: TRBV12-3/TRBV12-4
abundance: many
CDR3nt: TGTGCCAGCAGTTTAAGTACCAGGTACGAGCAGTACTTC
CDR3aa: CASSLSTRYEQYF

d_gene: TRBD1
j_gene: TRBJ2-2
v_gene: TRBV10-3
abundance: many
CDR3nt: TGTGCCATCAGGCCGGGACAGGGGAGCGCCGGGGAGCTGTTTTTT
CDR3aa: CAIRPGQGSAGELFF

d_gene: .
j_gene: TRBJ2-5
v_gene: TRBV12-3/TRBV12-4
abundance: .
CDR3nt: TGTGCCAGCAGTTACGTCGCGGGGCCCCAAGAGACCCAGTACTTC
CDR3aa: CASSYVAGPQETQYF

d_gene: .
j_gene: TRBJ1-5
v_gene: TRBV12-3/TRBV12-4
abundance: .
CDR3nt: TGTGCCAGCAGTACGTGGCCGAGACAGAGCAATCAGCCCCAGCATTTT
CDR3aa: CASSTWPRQSNQPQHF

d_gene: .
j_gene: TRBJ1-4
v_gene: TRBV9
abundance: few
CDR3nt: TGTGCCAACAGCCCCTCATGGCGTATGGATGAAAAACTGTTTTTT
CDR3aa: CANSPSWRMDEKLFF

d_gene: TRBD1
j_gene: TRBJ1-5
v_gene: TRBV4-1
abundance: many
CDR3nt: TGCGCCAGCAGCCAAGAGGCGACAGGGGATCAGCCCCAGCATTTT
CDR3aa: CASSQEATGDQPQHF